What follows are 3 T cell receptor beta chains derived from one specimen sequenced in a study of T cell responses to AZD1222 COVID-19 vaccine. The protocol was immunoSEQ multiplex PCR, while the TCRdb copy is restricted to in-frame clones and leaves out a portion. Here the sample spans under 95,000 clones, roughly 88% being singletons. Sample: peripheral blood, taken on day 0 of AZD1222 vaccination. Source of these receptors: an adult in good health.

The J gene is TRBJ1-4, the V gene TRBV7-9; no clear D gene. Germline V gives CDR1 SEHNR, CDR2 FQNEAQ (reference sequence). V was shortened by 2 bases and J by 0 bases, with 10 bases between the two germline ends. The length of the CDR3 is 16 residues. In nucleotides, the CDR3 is TGTGCCAGCAGCTTAAACGACTTTGCAACTAATGAAAAACTGTTTTTT. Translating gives CASSLNDFATNEKLFF. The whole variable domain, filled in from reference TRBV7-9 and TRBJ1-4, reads DTGVSQNPRHKITKRGQNVTFRCDPISEHNRLYWYRQTLGQGPEFLTYFQNEAQLEKSRLLSDRFSAERPKGSFSTLEIQRTEQGDSAMYLCASSLNDFATNEKLFFGSGTQLSVL.

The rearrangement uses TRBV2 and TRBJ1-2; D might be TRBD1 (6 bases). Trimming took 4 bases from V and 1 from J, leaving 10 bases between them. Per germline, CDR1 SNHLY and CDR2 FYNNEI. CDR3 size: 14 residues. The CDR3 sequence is CASSVGQLNYGYTF. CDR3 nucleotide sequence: TGTGCCAGCAGTGTTGGACAGCTTAACTATGGCTACACCTTC. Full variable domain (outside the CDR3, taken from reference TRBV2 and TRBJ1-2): EPEVTQTPSHQVTQMGQEVILRCVPISNHLYFYWYRQILGQKVEFLVSFYNNEISEKSEIFDDQFSVERPDGSNFTLKIRSTKLEDSAMYFCASSVGQLNYGYTFGSGTRLTVV.

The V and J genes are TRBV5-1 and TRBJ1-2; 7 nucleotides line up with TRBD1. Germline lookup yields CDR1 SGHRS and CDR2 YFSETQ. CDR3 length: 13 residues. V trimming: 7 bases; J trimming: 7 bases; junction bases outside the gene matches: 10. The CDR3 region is CASRKTGLGGYTF. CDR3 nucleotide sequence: TGCGCCAGCCGAAAGACAGGGCTTGGTGGCTACACCTTC.